Below are 26 T cell receptor beta chains sequenced from a single sample in a study of CD8 T cells in Susac syndrome. RNA in amounts of roughly 0.45 to 1 ug was reverse transcribed with random hexamers. TCRdb used MiXCR to reprocess the immunoSEQ multiplex PCR reads, holding one entry per CDR3 protein. The sample contains roughly 80,000 distinct CDR3 sequences, around 94% of which appear only once. The sample consisted of CD8+ T cells from PBMCs. Receptor source: a human donor in good health.

The V call is TRBV7-2, the J call TRBJ2-1; 7 positions agree with TRBD2. The CDR3 extends over 13 amino acids. In germline, CDR1 is SGHTA, CDR2 FQGNSA. The junction had 3 bases not matched to a gene; V was cut back by 4 bases and J by 6 bases. In DNA, the CDR3 is TGTGCCAGCAGCTACAGCGGGGCCAATGAGCAGTTCTTC. Translation gives CASSYSGANEQFF.

The count of this clonotype is one. V is TRBV4-1 and J is TRBJ1-5, with TRBD1 as a possible D gene (6 bases). Trimming removed 1 base at V and 6 bases at J, with 16 bases between. This CDR3 region has 16 residues. Per the germline V gene, CDR1 is MGHRA and CDR2 is YSYEKL. CDR3 sequence: CASSQVSGDGGQPQHF. The CDR3 nucleotides read TGCGCCAGCAGCCAAGTGTCAGGGGATGGAGGTCAGCCCCAGCATTTT.

The J gene is TRBJ1-1, the V gene TRBV19; D may be TRBD1 (6 bases). CDR1 and CDR2 from the germline V gene are LNHDA and SQIVND (reference sequence). The CDR3 contains 12 residues. The V end lost 6 bases, the J end lost 4 bases, and 9 bases lay between the germline ends. The CDR3 DNA sequence: TGTGCCAGTAGGGACAGTGGCACTGAAGCTTTCTTT. Encoded protein: CASRDSGTEAFF.

The chain employs TRBV9 and TRBJ1-2; the D is unclear. This CDR3 spans 15 amino acids. Germline lookup yields CDR1 SGDLS and CDR2 YYNGEE. V gave up 0 bases and J gave up 2 bases, with 11 bases separating them. The CDR3 bases are TGTGCCAGCAGCGTAGCGGTGAAAGGGAACTATGGCTACACCTTC. This codes for CASSVAVKGNYGYTF.

CDR3 coding DNA: TGTGCCAGCAGCGCCCAGGGGGGAGCCACTGAAGCTTTCTTT. It translates to CASSAQGGATEAFF. The chain carries TRBV7-8 and TRBJ1-1, with 7 nucleotides matching TRBD1. J was trimmed by 4 bases and V by 5 bases; bases with no gene match: 7. Germline V gene sequence: CDR1 SGHVS, CDR2 FQNEAQ. The CDR3 loop spans 14 amino acids.

J is TRBJ2-3 and V is TRBV10-2, with a tentative D call TRBD2 (6 bases). V dropped 9 bases and J dropped 2 bases, with 18 bases sitting between them. Germline-derived CDR1 and CDR2 are WSHSY and SAAADI. This CDR3 comprises 15 residues. CDR3 DNA: TGCGCCAGTGCCTTCAAGCGGGCGGACACAGATACGCAGTATTTT. It is translated as CASAFKRADTDTQYF.

This rearrangement joins TRBV9 to TRBJ1-2; D is unresolved. The V gene lost 3 bases and the J gene lost 7 bases, with 13 bases spanning the gap. The CDR3 has 13 amino acids. In germline, CDR1 is SGDLS, CDR2 YYNGEE. The CDR3, as DNA: TGTGCCAGCAGCGCTGGGATGACGCGTGGCTACACCTTC. The encoded protein is CASSAGMTRGYTF.

The chain combines TRBV4-1 with TRBJ1-2; D is uncertain. CDR1 MGHRA and CDR2 YSYEKL come from the germline V gene. V lost 0 bases and J lost 4, with 6 bases in between. This CDR3 is 13 amino acids long. The CDR3 DNA sequence: TGCGCCAGCAGCCAAGACGGGCCCTATGGCTACACCTTC. This translates into CASSQDGPYGYTF.

This clonotype was found once. This chain links TRBV7-9 with TRBJ2-1; 11 positions agree with TRBD2. The junction had 7 bases not matched to a gene; V was cut back by 6 bases and J by 3 bases. The CDR3 has 16 amino acids. Germline values: CDR1 SEHNR, CDR2 FQNEAQ (reference sequence). The CDR3 spells CASSLSGGAFYNEQFF. In DNA, the CDR3 is TGTGCCAGCAGTCTTAGCGGGGGGGCCTTCTACAATGAGCAGTTCTTC.

Only one count was recorded for this clonotype. This sequence joins TRBV4-3 and TRBJ2-1, with 10 bases lining up with TRBD2. Germline V gene lookup returns CDR1 LGHNA and CDR2 YSLEER. V lost 1 base and J lost 4; bases outside the gene matches: 7. The CDR3 has 17 amino acids. The CDR3 sequence is CASSQGLAGVLYNEQFF. The CDR3 DNA sequence: TGCGCCAGCAGCCAAGGTCTAGCGGGGGTGTTGTACAATGAGCAGTTCTTC.

The V gene is TRBV12-3 or TRBV12-4, the J gene TRBJ2-5; maybe TRBD2 (6 bases). The length of the CDR3 is 15 residues. V lost 7 bases to trimming and J lost 2 bases, with 17 bases between them. CDR3 sequence (DNA): TGTGCCAGCACCTTAGGTTACGGGAGACAAGAGACCCAGTACTTC. This encodes CASTLGYGRQETQYF.

This sequence joins TRBV9 and TRBJ2-1; possible D gene TRBD2, 5 bases. The germline V gene encodes CDR1 SGDLS and CDR2 YYNGEE. This CDR3 comprises 15 residues. Between the trimmed V and J ends, which lost 0 bases and 5 bases, there was a span of 12 bases. The DNA of the CDR3 is TGTGCCAGCAGCGTAGGACCTAGCCGAAACAATGAGCAGTTCTTC. Its translation: CASSVGPSRNNEQFF. The entire variable domain, with the rest obtained from reference TRBV9 and TRBJ2-1, is as follows: DSGVTQTPKHLITATGQRVTLRCSPRSGDLSVYWYQQSLDQGLQFLIQYYNGEERAKGNILERFSAQQFPDLHSELNLSSLELGDSALYFCASSVGPSRNNEQFFGPGTRLTVL.

This clonotype was seen just once. The rearrangement uses TRBV27 and TRBJ1-2; possible D gene TRBD1, 6 bases. This CDR3 contains 14 residues. The germline gives CDR1 MNHEY, CDR2 SMNVEV (reference sequence). Deletions cut 3 bases from V and 2 bases from J, with 10 bases between. The CDR3 DNA reads TGTGCCAGCAGTTTGTTCAGGGGAAACTATGGCTACACCTTC. Translating gives CASSLFRGNYGYTF.

V is TRBV5-1 and J is TRBJ2-7; TRBD2 matches 9 bases. CDR3 length: 14 amino acids. V shed 3 bases and J 2 bases; nucleotides not matched to a gene: 3. In germline, CDR1 is SGHRS, CDR2 YFSETQ. CDR3 loop: CASSSSSGAYEQYF. CDR3 sequence (DNA): TGCGCCAGCAGCTCCTCTAGCGGGGCCTACGAGCAGTACTTC. Variable domain in full (rest from reference TRBV5-1 and TRBJ2-7): KAGVTQTPRYLIKTRGQQVTLSCSPISGHRSVSWYQQTPGQGLQFLFEYFSETQRNKGNFPGRFSGRQFSNSRSEMNVSTLELGDSALYLCASSSSSGAYEQYFGPGTRLTVT.

The chain has TRBV20-1 and TRBJ2-7; no clear D. CDR1 is DFQATT, CDR2 SNEGSKA, per germline (reference sequence). The CDR3 is 15 residues long. V lost 0 bases and J lost 0, with 12 bases in between. The chain's CDR3 is CSARDFMRSSYEQYF. CDR3 sequence (DNA): TGCAGTGCTAGAGACTTTATGAGGAGCTCCTACGAGCAGTACTTC.

The gene calls are TRBV19 and TRBJ2-1, with no clear D. This CDR3 has 12 residues. Germline V gene lookup returns CDR1 LNHDA and CDR2 SQIVND (reference sequence). The V and J ends lost 7 bases and 7 bases respectively, with 11 bases between them. This CDR3 is CASTSTLNEQFF. The CDR3, as DNA: TGTGCCAGTACCAGTACATTGAATGAGCAGTTCTTC.

The chain employs TRBV13 and TRBJ1-2; 8 bases map to TRBD1. After removal of 4 bases from V and 4 bases from J, the junction contained 8 bases not matched to a gene. Germline CDR1 PRHDT, CDR2 FYEKMQ (reference sequence). This CDR3 contains 15 residues. CDR3 amino acids: CASSSLLDRVYGYTF. The CDR3 DNA is TGTGCCAGCAGCTCCCTCCTGGACAGGGTCTATGGCTACACCTTC.

This clonotype appeared a single time. The J gene is TRBJ2-3, the V gene TRBV10-3; possibly TRBD2 for D (5 bases). Germline CDR1 ENHRY, CDR2 SYGVKD. Trimming shortened V by 3 bases and J by 11 bases, and 9 bases separated the two germline ends. The CDR3 runs to 11 residues. CDR3: CAISDDGRQYF. The CDR3 nucleotides read TGTGCCATCAGTGATGATGGGAGGCAGTATTTT.

In DNA, the CDR3 is TGTGCCAGCAGTGAAGACAGACCCCTAGCGGGAGACGGGTACGAGCAGTACGTC. The encoded protein is CASSEDRPLAGDGYEQYV. This chain joins TRBV6-1 and TRBJ2-7, with 10 nucleotides matching TRBD2. Germline V gives CDR1 MNHNS, CDR2 SASEGT. V trimming: 1 base; J trimming: 4 bases; junction bases outside the gene matches: 13. This CDR3 comprises 18 residues.

The gene calls are TRBV27 and TRBJ1-5; no definite D call. The germline CDR1 and CDR2 sequences are MNHEY and SMNVEV (reference sequence). V was shortened by 8 bases and J by 0 bases, with 2 bases between the two germline ends. This CDR3 is built from 11 residues. The CDR3, as DNA: TGTGCCAGCGGTAGCAATCAGCCCCAGCATTTT. Translated, it gives CASGSNQPQHF.

The chain joins TRBV5-1 to TRBJ2-7, with TRBD1 identical over 9 bases. Germline lookup yields CDR1 SGHRS and CDR2 YFSETQ. J gave up 5 bases and V 5 bases, and 11 bases lay outside the gene matches. This CDR3 is built from 15 residues. CDR3 coding DNA: TGCGCCAGCAGTTCAACAGGGGGCTCGGTCAACGAGCAGTACTTC. Its translation: CASSSTGGSVNEQYF.

The chain couples TRBV7-6 to TRBJ2-3; D remains ambiguous. The V end lost 5 bases, the J end lost 6 bases, and 9 bases lay between the germline ends. The germline CDR1 and CDR2 sequences are SGHVS and FNYEAQ. The CDR3 runs 12 residues. The CDR3 loop is CASSRLSDTQYF. The CDR3 DNA follows: TGTGCCAGCAGCCGTCTGTCGGATACGCAGTATTTT. The whole variable domain, filled in from reference TRBV7-6 and TRBJ2-3, reads GAGVSQSPRYKVTKRGQDVALRCDPISGHVSLYWYRQALGQGPEFLTYFNYEAQQDKSGLPNDRFSAERPEGSISTLTIQRTEQRDSAMYRCASSRLSDTQYFGPGTRLTVL.

The chain has TRBV29-1 and TRBJ2-7, with a tentative D call TRBD1 (6 bases). This CDR3 is built from 13 residues. Trimming stripped 0 bases from V and 0 bases from J, with 6 bases between. CDR1 is SQVTM, CDR2 ANQGSEA, per germline. The CDR3 DNA sequence: TGCAGCGTTGAAGAGGACAGCTCCTACGAGCAGTACTTC. Translating gives CSVEEDSSYEQYF.

The chain joins TRBV27 to TRBJ2-7; D possibly corresponds to TRBD1 (6 bases). V lost 2 bases to trimming and J lost 3 bases, with 14 bases between them. The germline gives CDR1 MNHEY, CDR2 SMNVEV (reference sequence). The CDR3 covers 15 residues. CDR3 in DNA: TGTGCCAGCAGTTTAGCGGTGGGACAACTCTACGAGCAGTACGTC. It translates to CASSLAVGQLYEQYV.

The V gene is TRBV7-9, the J gene TRBJ2-7; unclear D gene. The V and J ends lost 5 bases and 2 bases respectively, with 7 bases between them. CDR1 SEHNR and CDR2 FQNEAQ come from the germline V gene (reference sequence). This CDR3 is built from 12 residues. The CDR3 DNA reads as TGTGCCAGCAGCCATACAACCTACGAGCAGTACGTC. This codes for CASSHTTYEQYV.

The chain couples TRBV5-4 to TRBJ2-3, with TRBD2 matching over 9 bases. Germline CDR1 SGHNT, CDR2 YYREEE (reference sequence). With 3 bases clipped from V and 5 bases from J, the junction kept 7 bases outside the gene matches. The CDR3 has 15 amino acids. This CDR3 reads CASSYSSGEGDTQYF. The CDR3 region has the DNA TGTGCCAGCAGCTACTCTAGCGGGGAAGGAGATACGCAGTATTTT.